Following are 3 T cell receptor beta chains from one sample sequenced in a study of tumor-infiltrating lymphocytes in primary liver carcinoma. Constant-region priming of 500 ng total RNA yielded TCR beta cDNA. The TCR beta library was amplified through three nested multiplex PCR rounds in a modified ARM-PCR procedure. It was with TRBV1-TRBV30 forward primers and a C-beta reverse primer that the first two PCR rounds were run, at approximately 10 cycles each. In TCRdb, the multiplex PCR reads were re-called with MiXCR into one record per CDR3 protein. The sample holds fewer than 350,000 distinct CDR3 sequences, around three fifths seen once. Unsorted whole blood supplied the RNA, and germline DNA was extracted too. Sequenced material: peripheral blood. Receptors were obtained from a middle-aged man with primary liver carcinoma and hepatitis B virus infection.

Remarks on this clonotype: This sequence may be a read error, since a much larger clone differs from it by one base. The chain employs TRBV6-1 and TRBJ2-7, with no clear D. The CDR3 runs 13 residues. The V end was cut by 4 bases, the J end by 3 bases, with 10 bases between. Germline V CDR1 and CDR2: MNHNS, SASEGT. Here the CDR3 DNA reads TGTGCCAGCAGTGTACGGATAAGCTACGAGCAGTACTTC. Its protein is CASSVRISYEQYF.

This clonotype was seen just once. This chain links TRBV27 with TRBJ2-7; tentative D call: TRBD2 (6 bases). V was clipped by 3 bases and J by 6 bases, with 15 bases between them. Germline V gene data show CDR1 as MNHEY and CDR2 as SMNVEV (reference sequence). The CDR3 is 14 residues long. This CDR3 reads CASSFRRESVEQYF. The CDR3 bases are TGTGCCAGCAGTTTTCGTCGGGAGTCGGTCGAGCAGTACTTC.

This clonotype is a singleton in its sample. A read error may be the cause here, since a much bigger clone is one base away. The chain employs TRBV6-6 and TRBJ2-7; no clear D gene. The CDR3 spans 13 residues. CDR1 MNHNY and CDR2 SVGAGI come from the germline V gene (reference sequence). CDR3 sequence (DNA): TGTGCCAGGAGTTACGTCAACCTCTACGAGCAGTACTTC. Translated: CARSYVNLYEQYF.